One and the same sample provided the 13 T cell receptor beta chains below, sequenced in a study of blood T cell repertoires in COVID-19. Sequencing used immunoSEQ multiplex PCR; TCRdb keeps in-frame clones, though not all of them. Of some 140,000 clones in the sample, almost 85% are singletons; the top ten hold approximately 5%. The sequenced material came from PBMCs or T cells enriched from blood (not recorded which). These TCRs come from a man aged 35 to 55 with acute COVID-19.

The V and J genes are TRBV3-1 (or the pseudogene TRBV3-2) and TRBJ2-7; 10 nucleotides agree with TRBD2. Trimming took 0 bases from V and 4 from J; bases not matched to a gene: 18. This CDR3 has 20 residues. Germline V gene sequence: CDR1 LGHDT, CDR2 YNNKEL (reference sequence). Written as DNA, the CDR3 is TGTGCCAGCAGCCAAGATGTAGTGGGTCGAGCGGGAGGGTGGAGATACGAGCAGTACTTC. Residues: CASSQDVVGRAGGWRYEQYF.

J is TRBJ2-7 and V is TRBV5-1, with a possible D match to TRBD2 (6 bases). With 1 base removed from V and 5 bases from J, the gap between germline ends came to 13 bases. The CDR3 consists of 14 residues. Germline lookup yields CDR1 SGHRS and CDR2 YFSETQ. CDR3 DNA sequence: TGCGCCAGCAGCTTGTCCGGGACTTCAAACGAGCAGTACTTC. Protein product: CASSLSGTSNEQYF.

This clone occurred once. This chain joins TRBV28 and TRBJ2-7, with D possibly being TRBD2 (6 bases). Trimming left V 1 base short and J 4 bases short, with 11 bases between. The CDR3 covers 14 residues. Germline CDR1 and CDR2: MDHEN and SYDVKM. CDR3 nucleotides: TGTGCCAGCAGTTTATTCGGGGGATTGTACGAGCAGTACTTC. Its protein is CASSLFGGLYEQYF.

This clone was observed a single time. This chain uses TRBV7-6 with TRBJ1-3, with D perhaps matching TRBD1 (6 bases). Trimming cost V 3 bases and J 2 bases, with 8 bases left between them. This CDR3 comprises 14 residues. The germline gives CDR1 SGHVS, CDR2 FNYEAQ. CDR3 in amino acids: CASSLAGAGNTIYF. CDR3 sequence (DNA): TGTGCCAGCAGCTTGGCAGGGGCTGGAAACACCATATATTTT.

The CDR3 coding sequence is TGTGCCAGCAGCGTATTTGGGACTCAAGAGACCCAGTACTTC. It codes for CASSVFGTQETQYF. This chain links TRBV9 with TRBJ2-5, with D perhaps matching TRBD2 (6 bases). The germline V gene encodes CDR1 SGDLS and CDR2 YYNGEE. This CDR3 has 14 amino acids. With 1 base removed from V and 2 bases from J, the gap between germline ends came to 9 bases.

V and J are TRBV28 and TRBJ1-2, with a possible D match to TRBD1 (5 bases). Trimming pared 10 bases from V and 4 bases from J, leaving 19 bases between. The V gene's germline CDR1 is MDHEN and CDR2 SYDVKM. CDR3 length: 14 amino acids. The CDR3 protein is CAILTRDSLYGYTF. DNA of the CDR3: TGTGCCATATTAACCCGGGACTCTCTCTATGGCTACACCTTC.

V and J are TRBV4-3 and TRBJ2-7; D uncertain. V was pared by 4 bases and J by 5 bases, with 18 bases between. The CDR3 is made up of 15 amino acids. From germline, CDR1 is LGHNA and CDR2 YSLEER. The DNA of the CDR3 is TGCGCCAGCAGCCCCGAGGTAAACTTGGCGGACGAGCAGTACTTC. It yields the protein CASSPEVNLADEQYF.

A note on this clone: Other DNA sequences within the sample encode an identical CDR3. The CDR3 DNA reads as TGTGCCAGCAGCTTAGATCGGGAAACTGAAGCTTTCTTT. Translation: CASSLDRETEAFF. The chain uses TRBV11-2 and TRBJ1-1; no reliable D call. Germline assignment: CDR1 SGHAT and CDR2 FQNNGV. Trimming took off 0 bases at V and 5 bases at J, with 7 bases between the two ends. This CDR3 is built from 13 residues. Based on the CDR3 plus reference TRBV11-2 and TRBJ1-1, the full variable domain is EAGVAQSPRYKIIEKRQSVAFWCNPISGHATLYWYQQILGQGPKLLIQFQNNGVVDDSQLPKDRFSAERLKGVDSTLKIQPAKLEDSAVYLCASSLDRETEAFFGQGTRLTVV.

The rearrangement links TRBV7-9 to TRBJ2-1; 13 nucleotides line up with TRBD2. Germline V lookup: CDR1 SEHNR, CDR2 FQNEAQ (reference sequence). The ends lost 2 bases at V and 10 bases at J; junction bases unmatched: 8. The CDR3 contains 16 residues. The CDR3 loop reads CASSLSSGLAGDEQFF. The CDR3 bases are TGTGCCAGCAGCTTAAGTAGCGGACTAGCGGGAGACGAGCAGTTCTTC.

V gene TRBV10-3 combines with J gene TRBJ1-4; TRBD1 agrees at 8 bases. Per the germline V gene, CDR1 is ENHRY and CDR2 is SYGVKD. CDR3 length: 15 amino acids. J was trimmed by 5 bases and V by 3 bases; bases with no gene match: 5. The CDR3 bases are TGTGCCATCAGTGAACAGGGGGGGGCGAATGAAAAACTGTTTTTT. Its translation is CAISEQGGANEKLFF.

V usage is TRBV7-5 and J usage is TRBJ2-5; the D call TRBD1 from the table was never checked on the DNA. TRBV7-5 has pseudogene status. The CDR3 is 15 amino acids. CDR3 DNA sequence: TGTGTCAGAAGCTTAGCCGGGACAGGGGAAGAGACCCAGTACTTC. Translated, it gives CVRSLAGTGEETQYF.

The CDR3 bases are TGTGCCAGCAGCACCCGACAGGGGGGTGAGACCCAGTACTTC. This gives the protein CASSTRQGGETQYF. V is TRBV3-1 (or the pseudogene TRBV3-2) and J is TRBJ2-5; TRBD1 matches 9 bases. From germline, CDR1 is LGHDT and CDR2 YNNKEL (reference sequence). V shed 5 bases and J 5 bases; nucleotides not matched to a gene: 6. CDR3 length: 14 amino acids.

The chain employs TRBV4-1 and TRBJ1-5; D is perhaps TRBD1 (5 bases). The CDR3 is 16 amino acids. The V end lost 0 bases, the J end lost 4 bases, and 13 bases lay between the germline ends. Germline V gene lookup returns CDR1 MGHRA and CDR2 YSYEKL. The CDR3 DNA is TGCGCCAGCAGCCAAGACGGGGGAGTGGGGAATCAGCCCCAGCATTTT. Residues: CASSQDGGVGNQPQHF.